Shown below are 5 T cell receptor beta chains from a single sample sequenced in a study of blood T cells in healthy people across ages. Next came a second PCR, run for about 6 to 12 cycles, which used a sample-barcoded 5' primer along with a J-beta primer mix. TCRdb used MiXCR to reprocess the 5' RACE reads, holding one entry per CDR3 protein. The data show roughly 1.5 million distinct CDR3 sequences, with 35% to 45% seen just once and approximately 4% held by the top ten. Sequencing was carried out using blood. These receptors came from a woman aged 18-30 years in good health.

The chain joins TRBV10-3 to TRBJ2-7; 8 bases align to TRBD1. V was pared by 6 bases and J by 4 bases, with 2 bases of the junction left unmatched. The CDR3 is made up of 12 amino acids. CDR1 is ENHRY and CDR2 is SYGVKD in the germline V gene. CDR3 residues: CAIRDRVYEQYF. CDR3 DNA sequence: TGTGCCATCAGGGACAGGGTGTACGAGCAGTACTTC.

The CDR3 reads CASGLQKTVSYQETQFF. The DNA of the CDR3 is TGCGCCAGCGGCCTCCAAAAGACAGTCTCCTATCAAGAGACCCAGTTCTTC. J is TRBJ2-5 and V is TRBV4-3, with a tentative D call TRBD1 (5 bases). The DNA matches TRBJ2-1 better at its end, which makes the J call doubtful. This CDR3 region has 17 residues. Germline CDR1 and CDR2: LGHNA and YSLEER.

The chain has TRBV7-2 and TRBJ1-4; 8 positions agree with TRBD1. The CDR3 covers 15 residues. Germline loops: CDR1 SGHTA, CDR2 FQGNSA. V shed 2 bases, J shed 4 bases, and the junction held 3 bases outside the gene matches. CDR3 loop: CASSLQGAGNEKLFF. As DNA, the CDR3 is TGTGCCAGCAGCTTACAGGGGGCTGGTAATGAAAAACTGTTTTTT.

The J gene is TRBJ2-1, the V gene TRBV27; 7 nucleotides align to TRBD2. CDR1 and CDR2 from the germline V gene are MNHEY and SMNVEV (reference sequence). This CDR3 has 15 amino acids. V trimming: 4 bases; J trimming: 3 bases; junction bases outside the gene matches: 6. DNA for the CDR3: TGTGCCAGCAGTTACGGGGTAGCGGGCTACAATGAGCAGTTCTTC. Residues: CASSYGVAGYNEQFF.

The chain joins TRBV7-2 to TRBJ1-4; D not resolved. The CDR3 is 16 residues long. CDR1 and CDR2 (germline): SGHTA, FQGNSA. The V end was cut by 1 base, the J end by 0 bases, with 9 bases between. This chain's CDR3 is CASSLVSGATNEKLFF. The CDR3 region has the DNA TGTGCCAGCAGCTTAGTGTCAGGCGCAACTAATGAAAAACTGTTTTTT. Full variable domain (rest looked up from reference TRBV7-2 and TRBJ1-4): GAGVSQSPSNKVTEKGKDVELRCDPISGHTALYWYRQSLGQGLEFLIYFQGNSAPDKSGLPSDRFSAERTGGSVSTLTIQRTQQEDSAVYLCASSLVSGATNEKLFFGSGTQLSVL.